This TCR beta chain was identified in a study of graft-versus-host responses after intestinal transplantation. Generated by immunoSEQ multiplex PCR, the TCRdb table keeps only in-frame clones and is missing some. The repertoire has 30,000 to 40,000 clones, 93% of them found once; the top ten carry under 25%. This CDR3 has 15 amino acids. Germline values: CDR1 MNHNS, CDR2 SASEGT. Trimming took 5 bases from V and 2 from J; bases not matched to a gene: 6. Broader study findings: Allograft clonal ratios (graft-versus-host to host-versus-graft) were high in patients who had graft-donor T cell macrochimerism.

To note about this clone: What it binds is unknown.

Here the sequenced sample was unstimulated CD8+ T cells sorted from spleen or lymph node cells, taken before transplant. This receptor was obtained from a human donor who was the organ donor for an intestinal transplant. This sequence joins TRBV6-1 and TRBJ2-7, with TRBD2 matching 10 bases. CDR3 sequence reads: CASSRTSGNPYEQYF. The CDR3 DNA is TGTGCCAGCAGTAGGACTAGCGGAAATCCCTACGAGCAGTACTTC.